The 3 T cell receptor beta chains below were found in one sample sequenced in a study of CXCR3-negative and CXCR3-positive naive CD8 T cells. Libraries of TRB cDNA were made by 5' RACE and carried UMIs. TCRdb reprocessed the 5' RACE reads and reports one entry per CDR3 protein, with no DNA. The specimen's table records over 35,000 distinct CDR3 sequences. Sequenced sample: naive CXCR3- CD8+ T cells from blood. Documented subset: CD45RO-CCR7+CD27+CD95- naive CD8+ T cells lacking CXCR3 (TNR3-). Every receptor here comes from a human donor in good health. Some clones in this sample may be carry-over from other donors' samples.

V and J are TRBV7-2 and TRBJ1-3. The CDR3 consists of 17 residues. Germline V gives CDR1 SGHTA, CDR2 FQGNSA. CDR3 sequence reads: CASSLGRPGSSGNTIYF.

This rearrangement joins TRBV6-6 to TRBJ2-3; lacking DNA, the TRBD2 call made by TCRdb goes unchecked. The CDR3 runs 14 residues. The V gene's germline CDR1 is MNHNY and CDR2 SVGAGI (reference sequence). The CDR3 is CASSYTSLTDTQYF.

The chain has TRBV14 and TRBJ1-1; with no DNA, the TCRdb D assignment of TRBD1 cannot be verified. The CDR3 has 15 residues. Germline CDR1 SGHDN, CDR2 FVKESK. The CDR3 loop reads CASSQGPGQEAKSFF.